These 31 T cell receptor beta chains share one sample of origin, sequenced in a study of early T cells in non-severe SARS-CoV-2 infection (dated by TCRdb to the early 2020s). Libraries were made using 5' RACE. Sequencing took place on a NextSeq 500. The raw public data were reprocessed by TCRdb itself: fastp quality trimming at Q25, MiXCR clonotype calling, in-frame beta chains only. Every distinct CDR3 protein forms one entry, paired with its most common genes and DNA. Within this sample are around 71,000 distinct CDR3 sequences, with 13% to 15% of them counted one time only. Of the sample, 3.9% falls within the top ten clones. The sequences come from whole blood, collected at baseline. These receptors all stem from an adult who was a healthcare worker with PCR-confirmed SARS-CoV-2 infection or an uninfected control (not recorded which).

This clonotype came up a few times. V gene TRBV28 combines with J gene TRBJ1-3; D remains unclear. The CDR3 runs 16 residues. V was trimmed by 3 bases and J by 0 bases, leaving 12 bases between them. Germline assignment: CDR1 MDHEN and CDR2 SYDVKM. In nucleotides, the CDR3 is TGTGCCAGCAGTTTTCATACCCCGAGCTCTGGAAACACCATATATTTT. Translating gives CASSFHTPSSGNTIYF.

The V and J genes are TRBV7-2 and TRBJ2-5; TRBD2 agrees at 7 bases. V lost 0 bases and J lost 5; bases outside the gene matches: 9. The CDR3 is made up of 16 amino acids. Per germline, CDR1 SGHTA and CDR2 FQGNSA. The CDR3 spells CASSLARSGAQETQYF. The CDR3 nucleotides are TGTGCCAGCAGCTTAGCGCGAAGCGGGGCCCAGGAGACCCAGTACTTC.

This chain links TRBV20-1 with TRBJ2-3, with TRBD2 matching 9 bases. The CDR3 is made up of 13 amino acids. Germline V gene data show CDR1 as DFQATT and CDR2 as SNEGSKA (reference sequence). The junction had 5 bases not matched to a gene; V was cut back by 6 bases and J by 4 bases. Written as DNA, the CDR3 is TGCAGTGCCGGAGGCGGGAGGGCAGATACGCAGTATTTT. Translation gives CSAGGGRADTQYF.

This clonotype was picked up a small number of times. The J gene is TRBJ2-5, the V gene TRBV21-1; the table's D gene call, TRBD1, was not cross checked with the DNA. TRBV21-1 constitutes a pseudogene. CDR3 length equals 15 residues. CDR3 nucleotide sequence: TGTGCCAGCAGCAAAGGAGCGGGGGACAGAGAGACCCAGTACTTC. Translating it yields CASSKGAGDRETQYF.

V usage is TRBV4-1 and J usage is TRBJ1-3, with 7 bases fitting TRBD1. The CDR3 covers 14 residues. Looked up from germline, CDR1 is MGHRA and CDR2 is YSYEKL. The ends lost 4 bases at V and 2 bases at J; junction bases unmatched: 2. The CDR3 protein is CASSPGGTGNTIYF. CDR3 bases: TGCGCCAGCAGCCCAGGGGGAACTGGAAACACCATATATTTT.

This clonotype was found a few times. The genes are TRBV6-5 and TRBJ2-7; a possible D gene is TRBD1 (5 bases). CDR3 length: 13 residues. Germline V gives CDR1 MNHEY, CDR2 SVGAGI. Trimming stripped 4 bases from V and 6 bases from J, with 13 bases between. CDR3 coding DNA: TGTGCCAGCAGTTCCCCAGGAACAGGCGAGCAGTACTTC. Translation gives CASSSPGTGEQYF.

This sequence joins TRBV7-2 and TRBJ2-2; D is undetermined. Germline values: CDR1 SGHTA, CDR2 FQGNSA. The CDR3 spans 15 residues. Trimming shortened V by 3 bases and J by 5 bases, and 13 bases separated the two germline ends. CDR3 in DNA: TGTGCCAGCAGCTTCTCGCGTACAAAGACCGGGGAGCTGTTTTTT. Translated, it gives CASSFSRTKTGELFF. The full variable domain, rest sourced from reference TRBV7-2 and TRBJ2-2, is GAGVSQSPSNKVTEKGKDVELRCDPISGHTALYWYRQSLGQGLEFLIYFQGNSAPDKSGLPSDRFSAERTGGSVSTLTIQRTQQEDSAVYLCASSFSRTKTGELFFGEGSRLTVL.

With respect to this clonotype: A much larger clone lies a single base off, so this may be a read error. This chain links TRBV7-9 with TRBJ2-3; TRBD2 is a possible D gene (6 bases). The CDR3 sequence is 14 residues long. V was pared by 3 bases and J by 6 bases, with 13 bases between. The germline gives CDR1 SEHNR, CDR2 FQNEAQ (reference sequence). This CDR3 is CASSFIVAADTQYF. The CDR3 DNA reads as TGTGCCAGCAGCTTCATAGTAGCGGCCGATACGCAGTATTTT.

The sample holds a few counts of this clonotype. J is TRBJ2-7 and V is TRBV20-1; D remains unclear. V was shortened by 6 bases and J by 5 bases, with 11 bases between the two germline ends. The CDR3 spans 11 residues. Germline CDR1 is DFQATT and CDR2 is SNEGSKA (reference sequence). The CDR3 region has the DNA TGCAGTGCCCTAAGGGTCGACGAGCAGTACTTC. Translating gives CSALRVDEQYF.

The chain couples TRBV7-9 to TRBJ2-7; D is unresolved. The CDR3 runs 15 residues. Trimming cost V 2 bases and J 6 bases, with 17 bases left between them. Per the germline V gene, CDR1 is SEHNR and CDR2 is FQNEAQ (reference sequence). In DNA form, the CDR3 reads TGTGCCAGCAGCTTAATGGTGACGGAGCGTGGCGAGCAGTACTTC. It is translated as CASSLMVTERGEQYF. Full variable domain (outside the CDR3, taken from reference TRBV7-9 and TRBJ2-7): DTGVSQNPRHKITKRGQNVTFRCDPISEHNRLYWYRQTLGQGPEFLTYFQNEAQLEKSRLLSDRFSAERPKGSFSTLEIQRTEQGDSAMYLCASSLMVTERGEQYFGPGTRLTVT.

The V gene is TRBV5-1, the J gene TRBJ2-5, with TRBD2 matching 8 bases. Trimming cost V 0 bases and J 5 bases; bases outside gene matches: 6. The germline V gene encodes CDR1 SGHRS and CDR2 YFSETQ. The CDR3 runs to 15 residues. The CDR3 region is CASSLVKRERETQYF. CDR3 sequence (DNA): TGCGCCAGCAGCTTGGTCAAGCGGGAGCGGGAGACCCAGTACTTC.

This clonotype has just a few counts. This chain connects TRBV6-4 to TRBJ2-2; the D gene could be TRBD1 or TRBD2 (5 bases each). The length of the CDR3 is 15 residues. The germline V and J ends were trimmed by 11 bases and 4 bases, with 20 bases remaining between them. CDR1 and CDR2 (germline): MRHNA, SNTAGT. Here the CDR3 reads CASSRETPGTGELFF. In nucleotides, the CDR3 is TGTGCCTCGAGCAGGGAGACCCCGGGCACCGGGGAGCTGTTTTTT.

This clonotype has only a few counts. The chain recombines TRBV5-1 with TRBJ1-1; D is unclear. Per germline, CDR1 SGHRS and CDR2 YFSETQ. The CDR3 has 13 residues. V lost 2 bases and J lost 2, with 7 bases in between. CDR3 sequence: CASSFGSNTEAFF. The CDR3 bases are TGCGCCAGCAGCTTTGGGTCCAACACTGAAGCTTTCTTT.

This chain connects TRBV24-1 to TRBJ1-4; no firm D call. The CDR3 has 16 amino acids. Germline V gene lookup returns CDR1 KGHDR and CDR2 SFDVKD. V was trimmed by 2 bases and J by 3 bases, leaving 12 bases between them. CDR3 DNA sequence: TGTGCCACCAGTGATTCCGATCCGCAGGCTAATGAAAAACTGTTTTTT. Its protein is CATSDSDPQANEKLFF.

By share of the sample, this clonotype is medium-sized. The V call is TRBV7-9, the J call TRBJ2-3, with a weak D call TRBD1 (5 bases). Germline-derived CDR1 and CDR2 are SEHNR and FQNEAQ (reference sequence). CDR3 size: 14 residues. The V and J ends lost 2 bases and 2 bases respectively, with 8 bases between them. The CDR3: CASSLSQATDTQYF. In DNA form, the CDR3 reads TGTGCCAGCAGCTTATCACAGGCCACAGATACGCAGTATTTT.

This clonotype was seen ten or more times. The chain employs TRBV20-1 and TRBJ2-1; TRBD1 is a possible D gene (5 bases). The CDR3 covers 12 residues. CDR1 is DFQATT, CDR2 SNEGSKA, per germline (reference sequence). Trimming took off 6 bases at V and 8 bases at J, with 14 bases between the two ends. The CDR3 loop reads CSATLLQDEQFF. CDR3 DNA sequence: TGCAGTGCAACCCTATTACAGGATGAGCAGTTCTTC.

This chain connects TRBV2 to TRBJ2-1; no clear D gene. The CDR3 runs 13 residues. Trimming left V 7 bases short and J 4 bases short, with 11 bases between. Germline values: CDR1 SNHLY, CDR2 FYNNEI. CDR3 coding DNA: TGTGCCAGCACAGGTGTCTTGTACAATGAGCAGTTCTTC. Translation gives CASTGVLYNEQFF.

The CDR3 DNA is TGTGCCAGCAGCTTAGTGTCGGATGAGCAGTTCTTC. Protein: CASSLVSDEQFF. The chain is built from TRBV7-9 and TRBJ2-1, with no clear D. The V end lost 1 base, the J end lost 8 bases, and 6 bases lay between the germline ends. Germline lookup yields CDR1 SEHNR and CDR2 FQNEAQ (reference sequence). The CDR3 is 12 residues long.

This clonotype has a count of ten or more. Written as DNA, the CDR3 is TGTGCCATCAGTACGCCGGGACTCCAGAAAGCTGAAGCTTTCTTT. Translating it yields CAISTPGLQKAEAFF. The chain recombines TRBV10-3 with TRBJ1-1; TRBD1 is a possible D gene (5 bases). The CDR3 is 15 amino acids. Germline V CDR1 and CDR2: ENHRY, SYGVKD. Trimming took 5 bases from V and 6 from J, leaving 19 bases between them.

This clonotype has a count of ten or more. The chain is built from TRBV18 and TRBJ1-1; D remains unclear. Germline V CDR1 and CDR2: KGHSH, LQKENI. V lost 2 bases to trimming and J lost 7 bases, with 8 bases between them. The CDR3 runs 12 residues. Written as DNA, the CDR3 is TGTGCCAGCTCACCAATGGGGATTGAAGCTTTCTTT. Residues: CASSPMGIEAFF.

The chain links TRBV10-1 to TRBJ2-7, with D perhaps TRBD1 or TRBD2 (6 bases each). This CDR3 comprises 14 residues. The germline V gene encodes CDR1 WNHNN and CDR2 SYGVQD (reference sequence). V gave up 4 bases and J gave up 5 bases, with 15 bases separating them. CDR3 region: CASSARQGRNEQYF. The CDR3 coding sequence is TGCGCCAGCAGTGCCAGGCAGGGGAGGAACGAGCAGTACTTC.

The chain links TRBV5-6 to TRBJ2-2; D gene unclear. Trimming took off 0 bases at V and 5 bases at J, with 14 bases between the two ends. The CDR3 runs 16 residues. Germline CDR1 reads SGHDT; CDR2 reads YYEEEE. The CDR3 protein is CASSLDAGRATGELFF. The CDR3 nucleotides read TGTGCCAGCAGCTTGGACGCAGGAAGGGCGACCGGGGAGCTGTTTTTT.

The V call is TRBV7-2, the J call TRBJ2-5; the match to TRBD2 covers 13 bases. The CDR3 sequence is 15 residues long. J lost 4 bases, V lost 5 bases, and 4 bases had no gene match. Looked up from germline, CDR1 is SGHTA and CDR2 is FQGNSA. CDR3 region: CASSQRLAGGETQYF. The CDR3 DNA follows: TGTGCCAGCAGCCAGCGACTAGCGGGAGGAGAGACCCAGTACTTC.

This clonotype was detected many times. The rearrangement joins TRBV24-1 to TRBJ2-7, with D hard to call. Trimming cost V 4 bases and J 3 bases, with 18 bases left between them. The CDR3 spans 16 residues. CDR1 is KGHDR and CDR2 is SFDVKD in the germline V gene. The CDR3 protein is CATSDGASHKLYEQYF. In DNA, the CDR3 is TGTGCCACCAGTGACGGAGCATCCCATAAACTCTACGAGCAGTACTTC.

This clonotype was detected only a few times. This chain connects TRBV7-6 to TRBJ1-4; D is ambiguous. Germline V gene lookup returns CDR1 SGHVS and CDR2 FNYEAQ. Trimming took off 1 base at V and 13 bases at J, with 16 bases between the two ends. CDR3 length: 14 residues. The CDR3 here is CASSLGGQQARLFF. CDR3 nucleotide sequence: TGTGCCAGCAGCTTAGGGGGTCAACAAGCGAGACTGTTTTTT.

This clonotype was recorded a few times. This chain connects TRBV11-3 to TRBJ2-1; 10 bases are shared with TRBD2. J lost 7 bases, V lost 6 bases, and 9 bases had no gene match. The CDR3 runs to 15 residues. CDR1 is SGHNT and CDR2 is YENEEA in the germline V gene. The CDR3 coding sequence is TGTGCCAGCAGTCGACTAGCGGGCCCCGGGAATGAGCAGTTCTTC. It codes for CASSRLAGPGNEQFF.

The rearrangement uses TRBV18 and TRBJ2-7, with 8 bases identical to TRBD2. This CDR3 has 14 amino acids. Germline V gives CDR1 KGHSH, CDR2 LQKENI. With 0 bases clipped from V and 6 bases from J, the junction kept 4 bases outside the gene matches. CDR3 sequence: CASSPPAGAGEQYF. In DNA, the CDR3 is TGTGCCAGCTCACCACCAGCGGGAGCGGGCGAGCAGTACTTC.

The rearrangement links TRBV7-2 to TRBJ1-2; a possible D gene is TRBD1 (6 bases). Trimming shortened V by 5 bases and J by 8 bases, and 12 bases separated the two germline ends. Germline CDR1 reads SGHTA; CDR2 reads FQGNSA. CDR3 length: 12 residues. In DNA form, the CDR3 reads TGTGCCAGCAGCCTCCAAGGACAGGGCTACACCTTC. As protein: CASSLQGQGYTF.

V and J are TRBV30 and TRBJ2-3; 8 bases align to TRBD2. The germline CDR1 and CDR2 sequences are GTSNPN and SVGIG (reference sequence). V trimming: 0 bases; J trimming: 3 bases; junction bases outside the gene matches: 8. The CDR3 is made up of 16 amino acids. The CDR3 loop reads CAWSVLGRGETDTQYF. CDR3 DNA: TGTGCCTGGAGTGTACTCGGGAGGGGGGAAACAGATACGCAGTATTTT.

This clonotype was found a few times. The chain employs TRBV20-1 and TRBJ1-1, with TRBD1 as a possible D gene (5 bases). The CDR3 covers 14 residues. Germline CDR1 reads DFQATT; CDR2 reads SNEGSKA (reference sequence). The germline V and J ends were trimmed by 1 base and 1 base, with 10 bases remaining between them. The CDR3 region is CSARVGTSNTEAFF. CDR3 bases: TGCAGTGCTAGAGTGGGGACTTCGAACACTGAAGCTTTCTTT.

This clonotype was counted many times. V and J are TRBV14 and TRBJ1-3, with D tentatively TRBD1 (6 bases). With 4 bases removed from V and 4 bases from J, the gap between germline ends came to 11 bases. The CDR3 loop spans 14 amino acids. CDR1 and CDR2 from the germline V gene are SGHDN and FVKESK. As DNA, the CDR3 is TGTGCCAGCAGCCCAACAGGGCTAGGAAACACCATATATTTT. Residues: CASSPTGLGNTIYF.